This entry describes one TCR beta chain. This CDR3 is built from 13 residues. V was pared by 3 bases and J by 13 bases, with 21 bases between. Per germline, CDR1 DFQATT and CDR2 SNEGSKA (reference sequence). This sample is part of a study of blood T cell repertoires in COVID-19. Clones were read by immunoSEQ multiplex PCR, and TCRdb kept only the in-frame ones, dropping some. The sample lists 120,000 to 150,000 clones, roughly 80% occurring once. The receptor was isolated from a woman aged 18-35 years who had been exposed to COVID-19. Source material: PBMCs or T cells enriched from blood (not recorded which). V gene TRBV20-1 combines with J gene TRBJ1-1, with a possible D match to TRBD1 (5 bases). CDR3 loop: CSASPEGSLGVFF. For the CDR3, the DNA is TGCAGTGCTAGTCCGGAGGGGTCGCTAGGAGTTTTCTTT.